One and the same sample provided the 3 T cell receptor beta chains below, sequenced in a study. Via MiXCR, TCRdb re-called the 5' RACE reads, giving one row per CDR3 protein. The table lists tens of thousands of distinct CDR3 sequences, under 20% of them singletons. The sample comprised naive CD4+ T cells sorted from a lymph node. Subset given: naive CD4+ T cells, CD4+CD45RA+CD25-. Source of these receptors: a female donor with breast cancer.

This clonotype was recorded at least ten times. The chain uses TRBV5-1 and TRBJ1-1, with 8 bases identical to TRBD1. Germline CDR1 and CDR2: SGHRS and YFSETQ. The CDR3 runs 15 residues. V shed 3 bases, J shed 4 bases, and the junction held 8 bases outside the gene matches. Written as DNA, the CDR3 is TGCGCCAGCAGCTGGACGACAGGGGTGGCCACTGAAGCTTTCTTT. Amino acid sequence: CASSWTTGVATEAFF.

This clonotype was seen a handful of times. J is TRBJ2-1 and V is TRBV20-1, with a tentative D call TRBD2 (5 bases). This CDR3 is built from 15 residues. The germline V gene has CDR1 DFQATT and CDR2 SNEGSKA (reference sequence). V was pared by 2 bases and J by 6 bases, with 17 bases between. CDR3 bases: TGCAGTGCTAGATTACTAGTAAGTTTTGTCAATGAGCAGTTCTTC. Residues: CSARLLVSFVNEQFF.

A single count supports this clonotype. The chain joins TRBV2 to TRBJ2-1; D not resolved. Germline V gene data show CDR1 as SNHLY and CDR2 as FYNNEI. V dropped 3 bases and J dropped 15 bases, with 15 bases sitting between them. The CDR3 covers 12 residues. The CDR3 bases are TGTGCCAGCAGTGAGAACCCTCGTGGTCGGTTCTTC. Protein: CASSENPRGRFF.